A single sample gave rise to the 2 T cell receptor beta chains below, sequenced in a study of T cell responses to AZD1222 COVID-19 vaccine. Only in-frame clones appear in the TCRdb table, and some are missing; sequencing was by immunoSEQ multiplex PCR. The sample lists about 180,000 clones; 85% to 95% were seen once. The sequenced sample was peripheral blood, obtained 28 days after the second AZD1222 dose. The receptors here all came from an adult who received the AZD1222 COVID-19 vaccine.

J is TRBJ1-5 and V is TRBV30; TRBD1 agrees at 8 bases. The ends lost 5 bases at V and 2 bases at J; junction bases unmatched: 8. Germline lookup yields CDR1 GTSNPN and CDR2 SVGIG (reference sequence). The length of the CDR3 is 15 residues. The CDR3: CAWARGRRGNQPQHF. CDR3 DNA: TGTGCCTGGGCCAGGGGGCGGCGTGGCAATCAGCCCCAGCATTTT.

This chain uses TRBV28 with TRBJ2-1; maybe TRBD2 (5 bases). This CDR3 is built from 15 residues. Germline V gives CDR1 MDHEN, CDR2 SYDVKM. V gave up 7 bases and J gave up 0 bases, with 13 bases separating them. The CDR3: CASIPQDYSYNEQFF. CDR3 in DNA: TGTGCCAGCATCCCCCAAGACTACTCCTACAATGAGCAGTTCTTC.